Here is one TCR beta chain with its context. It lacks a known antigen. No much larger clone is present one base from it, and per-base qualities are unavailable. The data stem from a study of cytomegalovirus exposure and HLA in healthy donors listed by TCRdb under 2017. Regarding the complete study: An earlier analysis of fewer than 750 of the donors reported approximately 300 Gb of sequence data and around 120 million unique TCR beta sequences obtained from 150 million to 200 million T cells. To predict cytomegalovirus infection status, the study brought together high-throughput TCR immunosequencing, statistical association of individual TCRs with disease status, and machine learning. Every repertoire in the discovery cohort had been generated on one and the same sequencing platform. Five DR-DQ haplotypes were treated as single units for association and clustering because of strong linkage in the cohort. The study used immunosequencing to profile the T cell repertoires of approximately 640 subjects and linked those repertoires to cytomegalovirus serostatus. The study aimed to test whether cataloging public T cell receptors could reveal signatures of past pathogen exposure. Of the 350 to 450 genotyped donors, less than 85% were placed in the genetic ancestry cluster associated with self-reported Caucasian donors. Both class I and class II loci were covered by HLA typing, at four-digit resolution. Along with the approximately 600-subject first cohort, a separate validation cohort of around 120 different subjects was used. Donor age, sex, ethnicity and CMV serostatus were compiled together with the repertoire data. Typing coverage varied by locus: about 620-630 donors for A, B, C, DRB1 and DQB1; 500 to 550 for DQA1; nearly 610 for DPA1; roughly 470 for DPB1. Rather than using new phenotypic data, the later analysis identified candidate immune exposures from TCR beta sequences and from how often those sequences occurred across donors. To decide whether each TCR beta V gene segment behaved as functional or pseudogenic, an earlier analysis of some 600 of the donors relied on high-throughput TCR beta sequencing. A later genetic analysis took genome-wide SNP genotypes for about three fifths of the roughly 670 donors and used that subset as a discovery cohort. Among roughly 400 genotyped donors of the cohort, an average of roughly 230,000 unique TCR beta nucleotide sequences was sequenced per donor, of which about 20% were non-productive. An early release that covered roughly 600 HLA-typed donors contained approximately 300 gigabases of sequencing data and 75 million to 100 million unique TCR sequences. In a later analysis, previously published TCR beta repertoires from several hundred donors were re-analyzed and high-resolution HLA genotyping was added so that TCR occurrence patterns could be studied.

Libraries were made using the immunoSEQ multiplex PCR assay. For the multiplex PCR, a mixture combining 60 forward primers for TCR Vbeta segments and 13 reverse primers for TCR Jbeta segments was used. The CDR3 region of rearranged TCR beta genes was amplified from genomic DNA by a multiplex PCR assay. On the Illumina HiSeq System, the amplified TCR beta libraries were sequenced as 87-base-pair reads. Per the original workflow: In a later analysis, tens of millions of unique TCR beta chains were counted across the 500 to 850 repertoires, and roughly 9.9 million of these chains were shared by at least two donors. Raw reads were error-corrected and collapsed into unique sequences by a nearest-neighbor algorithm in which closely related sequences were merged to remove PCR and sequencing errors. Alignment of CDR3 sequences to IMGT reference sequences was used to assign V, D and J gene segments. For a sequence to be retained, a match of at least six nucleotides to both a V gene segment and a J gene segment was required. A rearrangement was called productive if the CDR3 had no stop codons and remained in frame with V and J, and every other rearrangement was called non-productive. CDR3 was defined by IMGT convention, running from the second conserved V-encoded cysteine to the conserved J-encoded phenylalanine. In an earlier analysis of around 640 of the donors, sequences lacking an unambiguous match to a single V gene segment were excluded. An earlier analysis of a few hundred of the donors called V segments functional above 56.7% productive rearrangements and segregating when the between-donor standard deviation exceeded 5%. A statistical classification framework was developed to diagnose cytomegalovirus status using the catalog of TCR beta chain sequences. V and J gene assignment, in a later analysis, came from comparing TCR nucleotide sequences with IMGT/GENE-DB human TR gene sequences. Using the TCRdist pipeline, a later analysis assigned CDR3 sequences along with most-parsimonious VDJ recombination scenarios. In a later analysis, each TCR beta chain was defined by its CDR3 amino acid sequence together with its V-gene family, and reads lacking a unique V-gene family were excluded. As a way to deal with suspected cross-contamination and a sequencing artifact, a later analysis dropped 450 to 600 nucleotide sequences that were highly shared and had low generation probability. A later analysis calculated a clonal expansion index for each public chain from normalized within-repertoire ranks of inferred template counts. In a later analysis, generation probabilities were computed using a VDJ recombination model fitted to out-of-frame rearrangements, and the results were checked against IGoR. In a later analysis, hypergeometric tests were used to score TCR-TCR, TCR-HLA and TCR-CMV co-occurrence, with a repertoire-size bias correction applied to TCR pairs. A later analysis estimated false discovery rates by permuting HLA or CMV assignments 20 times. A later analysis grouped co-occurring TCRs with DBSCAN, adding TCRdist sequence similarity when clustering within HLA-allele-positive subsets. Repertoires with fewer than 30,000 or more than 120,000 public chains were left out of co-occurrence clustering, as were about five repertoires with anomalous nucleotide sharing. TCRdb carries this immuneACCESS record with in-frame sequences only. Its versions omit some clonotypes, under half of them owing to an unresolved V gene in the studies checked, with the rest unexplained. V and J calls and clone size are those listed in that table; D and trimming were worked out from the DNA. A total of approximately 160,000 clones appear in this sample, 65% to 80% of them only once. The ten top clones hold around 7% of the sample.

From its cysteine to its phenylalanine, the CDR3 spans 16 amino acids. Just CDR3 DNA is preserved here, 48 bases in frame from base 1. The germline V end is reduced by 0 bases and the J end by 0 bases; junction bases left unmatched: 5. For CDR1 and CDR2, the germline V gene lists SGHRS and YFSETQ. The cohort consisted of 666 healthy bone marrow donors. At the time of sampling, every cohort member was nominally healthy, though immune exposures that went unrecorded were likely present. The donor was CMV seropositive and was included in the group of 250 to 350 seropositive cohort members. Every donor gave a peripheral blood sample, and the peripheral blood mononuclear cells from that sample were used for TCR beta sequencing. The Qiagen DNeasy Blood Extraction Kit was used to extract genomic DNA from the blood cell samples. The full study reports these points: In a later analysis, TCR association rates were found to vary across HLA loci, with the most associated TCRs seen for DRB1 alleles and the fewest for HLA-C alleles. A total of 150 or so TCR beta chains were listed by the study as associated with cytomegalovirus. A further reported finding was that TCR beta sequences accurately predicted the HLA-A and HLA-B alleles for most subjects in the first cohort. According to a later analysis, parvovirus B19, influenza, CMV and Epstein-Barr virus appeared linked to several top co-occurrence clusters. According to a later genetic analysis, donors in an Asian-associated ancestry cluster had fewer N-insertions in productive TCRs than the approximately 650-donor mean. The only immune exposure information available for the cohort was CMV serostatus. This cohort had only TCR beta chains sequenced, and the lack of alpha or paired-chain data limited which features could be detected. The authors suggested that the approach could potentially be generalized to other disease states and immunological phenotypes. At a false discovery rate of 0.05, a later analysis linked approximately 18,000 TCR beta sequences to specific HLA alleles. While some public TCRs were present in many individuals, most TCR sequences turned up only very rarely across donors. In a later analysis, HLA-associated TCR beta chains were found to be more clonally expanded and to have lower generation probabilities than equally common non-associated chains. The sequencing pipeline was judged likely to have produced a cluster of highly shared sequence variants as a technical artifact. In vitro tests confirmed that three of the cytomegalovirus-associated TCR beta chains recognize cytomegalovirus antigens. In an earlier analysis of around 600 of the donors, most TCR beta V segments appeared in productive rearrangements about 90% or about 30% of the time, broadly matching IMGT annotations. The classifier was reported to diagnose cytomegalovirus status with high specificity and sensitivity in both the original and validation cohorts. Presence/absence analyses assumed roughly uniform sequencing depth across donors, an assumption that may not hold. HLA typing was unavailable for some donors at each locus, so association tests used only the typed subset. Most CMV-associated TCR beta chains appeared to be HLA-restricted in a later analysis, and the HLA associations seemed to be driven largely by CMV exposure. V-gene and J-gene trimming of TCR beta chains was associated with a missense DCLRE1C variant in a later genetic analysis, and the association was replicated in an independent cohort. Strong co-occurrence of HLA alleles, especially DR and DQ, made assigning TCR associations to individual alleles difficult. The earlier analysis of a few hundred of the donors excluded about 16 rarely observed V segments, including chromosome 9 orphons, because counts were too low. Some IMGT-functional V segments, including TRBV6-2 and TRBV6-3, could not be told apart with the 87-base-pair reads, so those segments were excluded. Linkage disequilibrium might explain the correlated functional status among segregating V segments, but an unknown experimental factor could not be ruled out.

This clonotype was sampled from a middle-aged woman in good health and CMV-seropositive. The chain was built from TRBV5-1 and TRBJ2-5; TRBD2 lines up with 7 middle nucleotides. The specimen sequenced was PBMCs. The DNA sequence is TGCGCCAGCAGCTTGGTGCCAGCGGGGAACCAAGAGACCCAGTACTTC. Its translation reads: CASSLVPAGNQETQYF. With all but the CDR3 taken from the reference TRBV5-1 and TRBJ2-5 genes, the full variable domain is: KAGVTQTPRYLIKTRGQQVTLSCSPISGHRSVSWYQQTPGQGLQFLFEYFSETQRNKGNFPGRFSGRQFSNSRSEMNVSTLELGDSALYLCASSLVPAGNQETQYFGPGTRLLVL.